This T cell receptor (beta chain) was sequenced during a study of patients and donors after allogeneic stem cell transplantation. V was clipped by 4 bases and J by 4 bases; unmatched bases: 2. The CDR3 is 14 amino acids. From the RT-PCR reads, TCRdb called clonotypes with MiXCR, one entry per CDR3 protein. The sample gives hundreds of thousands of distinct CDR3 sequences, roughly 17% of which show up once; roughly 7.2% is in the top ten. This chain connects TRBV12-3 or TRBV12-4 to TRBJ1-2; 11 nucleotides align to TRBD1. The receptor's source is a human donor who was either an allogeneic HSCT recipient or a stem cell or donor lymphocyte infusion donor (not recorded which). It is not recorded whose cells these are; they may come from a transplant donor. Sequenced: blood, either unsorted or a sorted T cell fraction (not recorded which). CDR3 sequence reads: CASSWGTGGYGYTF. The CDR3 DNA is TGTGCCAGCAGTTGGGGGACAGGGGGCTATGGCTACACCTTC.